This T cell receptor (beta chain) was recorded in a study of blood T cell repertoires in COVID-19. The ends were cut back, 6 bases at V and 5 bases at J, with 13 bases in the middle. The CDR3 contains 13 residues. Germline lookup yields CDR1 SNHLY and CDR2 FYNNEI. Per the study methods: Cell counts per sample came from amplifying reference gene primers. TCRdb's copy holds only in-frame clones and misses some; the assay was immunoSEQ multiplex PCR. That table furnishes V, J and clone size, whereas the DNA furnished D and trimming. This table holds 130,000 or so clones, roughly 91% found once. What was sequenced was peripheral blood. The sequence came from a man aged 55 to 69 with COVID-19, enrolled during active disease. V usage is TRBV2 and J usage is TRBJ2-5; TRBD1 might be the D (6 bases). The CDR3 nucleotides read TGTGCCAGCAGGTACAGGGTGGGGGAGACCCAGTACTTC. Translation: CASRYRVGETQYF.